The next 13 T cell receptor beta chains were all read from a single sample in a study of blood T cell repertoires in COVID-19. TCRdb keeps only in-frame clones here, not all; method: immunoSEQ multiplex PCR. This table holds 55,000 to 80,000 clones, approximately 80% found once. The material sequenced was peripheral blood. The receptors stem from a man aged 65 to 85 with acute or convalescent COVID-19.

The genes are TRBV19 and TRBJ2-7; 11 nucleotides align to TRBD2. Germline trimming cut 5 bases from V and 3 bases from J; bases unmatched to any gene: 6. The CDR3 has 15 amino acids. Germline V gives CDR1 LNHDA, CDR2 SQIVND (reference sequence). CDR3 coding DNA: TGTGCCAGTAGTGCCACCGGGACTAGCGGCTACGAGCAGTACTTC. Translating it yields CASSATGTSGYEQYF.

The V and J genes are TRBV7-2 and TRBJ1-2, with a possible D match to TRBD1 (6 bases). The V and J ends lost 1 base and 13 bases respectively, with 13 bases between them. The germline CDR1 and CDR2 sequences are SGHTA and FQGNSA. The CDR3 loop spans 12 amino acids. CDR3 residues: CASSLVRGTCTF. CDR3 sequence (DNA): TGTGCCAGCAGCTTAGTCAGGGGTACGTGCACCTTC.

The V call is TRBV7-9, the J call TRBJ2-3; TRBD1 agrees at 8 bases. J lost 0 bases, V lost 7 bases, and 9 bases had no gene match. Germline V lookup: CDR1 SEHNR, CDR2 FQNEAQ (reference sequence). This CDR3 contains 16 residues. CDR3 sequence: CASIPKGQGSTDTQYF. CDR3 nucleotides: TGTGCCAGCATCCCGAAAGGACAGGGTAGCACAGATACGCAGTATTTT.

J is TRBJ2-3 and V is TRBV19; 10 positions agree with TRBD1. This CDR3 has 20 amino acids. V shed 0 bases and J 4 bases; nucleotides not matched to a gene: 16. Per the germline V gene, CDR1 is LNHDA and CDR2 is SQIVND (reference sequence). Here the CDR3 reads CASSIDPSPGTGDPSDTQYF. The CDR3 DNA sequence: TGTGCCAGTAGTATAGATCCCTCCCCCGGGACAGGGGATCCTTCAGATACGCAGTATTTT.

This sequence joins TRBV7-3 and TRBJ2-2; TRBD2 might be the D (5 bases). CDR1 is SGHTA and CDR2 is FQGTGA in the germline V gene. The CDR3 is 14 amino acids. The V end was cut by 6 bases, the J end by 2 bases, with 10 bases between. The CDR3: CASRTSDNTGELFF. DNA for the CDR3: TGTGCCAGCAGAACTAGTGATAACACCGGGGAGCTGTTTTTT.

V is TRBV29-1 and J is TRBJ1-1; D gene unclear. The germline CDR1 and CDR2 sequences are SQVTM and ANQGSEA. V gave up 8 bases and J gave up 1 base, with 11 bases separating them. The CDR3 spans 12 residues. This chain's CDR3 is CSHRRWNTEAFF. CDR3 coding DNA: TGCAGCCACCGGCGGTGGAACACTGAAGCTTTCTTT.

The J gene is TRBJ2-5, the V gene TRBV5-4; the match to TRBD2 covers 12 bases. With 0 bases clipped from V and 5 bases from J, the junction kept 11 bases outside the gene matches. Germline CDR1 is SGHNT and CDR2 is YYREEE (reference sequence). The CDR3 covers 18 residues. CDR3 bases: TGTGCCAGCAGCTTGGCCCCTAGCGGGAGGGATGTAGGGGAGACCCAGTACTTC. It is translated as CASSLAPSGRDVGETQYF.

The chain carries TRBV11-2 and TRBJ2-5; a possible D gene is TRBD2 (5 bases). CDR3 size: 13 residues. V was clipped by 1 base and J by 5 bases, with 8 bases between them. From germline, CDR1 is SGHAT and CDR2 FQNNGV. The CDR3: CASSLGLAETQYF. DNA of the CDR3: TGTGCCAGCAGCTTAGGCCTAGCCGAGACCCAGTACTTC.

The V and J genes are TRBV7-3 and TRBJ2-5; TRBD2 is a possible D gene (5 bases). CDR3 length equals 15 residues. Germline V gene sequence: CDR1 SGHTA, CDR2 FQGTGA. V was trimmed by 5 bases and J by 2 bases, leaving 15 bases between them. Here the CDR3 DNA reads TGTGCCAGCAGCCCTGACCGGGGAAAGCAAGAGACCCAGTACTTC. This gives the protein CASSPDRGKQETQYF.

The chain has TRBV27 and TRBJ2-3; 8 bases map to TRBD1. This CDR3 region has 15 residues. With V trimmed by 6 bases and J by 4 bases, 9 bases remained unmatched. The germline V gene encodes CDR1 MNHEY and CDR2 SMNVEV (reference sequence). Written as DNA, the CDR3 is TGTGCCAGCAGCCCGACAGGGGCTCGCCCAGATACGCAGTATTTT. Its translation: CASSPTGARPDTQYF.

The V call is TRBV27, the J call TRBJ1-6; a possible D gene is TRBD1 (6 bases). V was shortened by 6 bases and J by 0 bases, with 18 bases between the two germline ends. The germline V gene has CDR1 MNHEY and CDR2 SMNVEV (reference sequence). The CDR3 consists of 18 residues. CDR3 coding DNA: TGTGCCAGCAGATTTGGGACACCTTTAAGCTCCTATAATTCACCCCTCCACTTT. Its translation is CASRFGTPLSSYNSPLHF.

V and J are TRBV25-1 and TRBJ1-4, with D possibly matching TRBD1 (5 bases). CDR3 length: 16 residues. Germline V gene data show CDR1 as MGHDK and CDR2 as SYGVNS. V was trimmed by 4 bases and J by 0 bases, leaving 12 bases between them. The CDR3, as DNA: TGTGCCAGCAGTGCCTGGGGGGGATCAACTAATGAAAAACTGTTTTTT. This encodes CASSAWGGSTNEKLFF. Together with reference TRBV25-1 and TRBJ1-4, the CDR3 gives the full variable domain: EADIYQTPRYLVIGTGKKITLECSQTMGHDKMYWYQQDPGMELHLIHYSYGVNSTEKGDLSSESTVSRIRTEHFPLTLESARPSHTSQYLCASSAWGGSTNEKLFFGSGTQLSVL.

The J gene is TRBJ1-2, the V gene TRBV6-5; tentatively, D is TRBD1 (6 bases). Looked up from germline, CDR1 is MNHEY and CDR2 is SVGAGI. Trimming stripped 6 bases from V and 3 bases from J, with 11 bases between. CDR3 size: 13 residues. The CDR3 sequence: CASSRTAHYGYTF. CDR3 DNA: TGTGCCAGCAGCCGGACAGCACACTATGGCTACACCTTC.